The present T cell receptor beta chain was sequenced within a study of cytomegalovirus exposure and HLA in healthy donors. A word on this clone: Antigen specificity is unknown.

The CDR3 length is 17 residues. Germline loops: CDR1 LGHNA, CDR2 YSLEER. V lost 2 bases and J 2 bases, leaving 16 bases between the germline ends. Study findings and constraints: TRBV6-2, TRBV6-3 and other indistinguishable V segments were excluded. The only immune exposure information that was available was CMV serostatus. As a later analysis showed, a missense DCLRE1C variant was linked to trimming of TCR beta V- and J-genes.

Each donor's status was that of a healthy bone marrow donor. The study ran its PCR with 60 Vbeta and 13 Jbeta primers. The method was immunoSEQ multiplex PCR; TCRdb's version includes in-frame clones alone and lacks a portion of them. The sample holds roughly 90,000 clones, roughly 82% seen once. The chain is built from TRBV4-3 and TRBJ2-1; D is possibly TRBD1 (6 bases). The specimen was PBMCs. The receptor's source is a man aged 25 to 40 in good health and CMV-seropositive. CDR3 DNA: TGCGCCAGCAGCCAAAACTTACAGGGTCCGCCCTACAATGAGCAGTTCTTC. It encodes CASSQNLQGPPYNEQFF.